The T cell receptor beta chain under discussion was sequenced for a study of identical twins' blood T cells. After removal of 6 bases from V and 5 bases from J, the junction contained 10 bases not matched to a gene. The CDR3 sequence is 14 residues long. CDR1 DFQATT and CDR2 SNEGSKA come from the germline V gene (reference sequence). In this sample, this clonotype turned up a few times. The three twin pairs were reared together, likely meeting the same infections. TCR cDNA libraries were made from RNA using a previously described, modified protocol. Per the original data handling: Clonotypes per individual ranged from about 85,000 to nearly 550,000. TCRdb used MiXCR to reprocess the 5' RACE reads, holding one entry per CDR3 protein. These V and J calls derive from TCRdb rather than the authors' analysis. The table lists around 380,000 distinct CDR3 sequences, over 25% of them singletons.

J is TRBJ2-3 and V is TRBV20-1; 8 bases fit TRBD1. Sequencing used PBMCs. The sequence derives from a woman aged 18 to 50 in good health. The CDR3 DNA reads TGCAGTGCCCACGGGGCAGGGGGCCTAGATACGCAGTATTTT. The encoded protein is CSAHGAGGLDTQYF.